Listed below are T cell receptor beta chains from one sample, sequenced in a study of blood T cell repertoires in COVID-19. Assay: immunoSEQ multiplex PCR; the TCRdb copy retains only in-frame clones and omits some. The sample consists of roughly 120,000 clones, roughly 89% of them appearing once. Source material: peripheral blood. These receptor sequences come from a woman between 45 and 60 years old with acute or convalescent COVID-19. CDR3s include the opening cysteine and the closing phenylalanine or tryptophan. The D gene is left open where the match is weak.

j_gene	d_gene	v_gene	CDR3aa
TRBJ2-3	-	TRBV11-3	CASSLGAGRSTDTQYF
TRBJ1-3	-	TRBV6-5	CASSPGGTGNTIYF
TRBJ1-5	-	TRBV30	CAWTPGGSNQPQHF
TRBJ2-7	TRBD2	TRBV5-1	CASSFSGAGINEQYF
TRBJ2-2	-	TRBV3-1/TRBV3-2	CASSQGPTTGELFF
TRBJ1-2	-	TRBV25-1	CASSESFRGYGYTF
TRBJ1-2	TRBD1	TRBV5-1	CASREGQGYGYTF
TRBJ1-1	TRBD1	TRBV6-5	CASRPRRQGNTEAFF
TRBJ1-6	-	TRBV4-3	CASSQDTGNSPLHF
TRBJ1-5	-	TRBV21-1	CASSKRRSSNQPQHF
TRBJ2-2	-	TRBV29-1	CSVATGFNGELFF
TRBJ1-2	TRBD1	TRBV7-3	CASREAGQGNYGYTF
TRBJ2-7	-	TRBV15	CATSRDHGYSYEQYF